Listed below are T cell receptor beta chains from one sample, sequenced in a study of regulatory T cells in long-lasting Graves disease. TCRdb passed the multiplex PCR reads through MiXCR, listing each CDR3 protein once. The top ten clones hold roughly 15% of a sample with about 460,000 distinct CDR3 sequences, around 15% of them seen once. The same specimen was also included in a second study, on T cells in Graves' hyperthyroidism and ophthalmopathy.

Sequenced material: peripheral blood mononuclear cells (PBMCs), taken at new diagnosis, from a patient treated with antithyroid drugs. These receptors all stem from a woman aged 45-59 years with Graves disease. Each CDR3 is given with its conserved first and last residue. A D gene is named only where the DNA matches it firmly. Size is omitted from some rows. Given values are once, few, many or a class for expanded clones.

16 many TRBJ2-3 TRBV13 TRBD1 CASSSQWDRGTDTQYF TGTGCCAGCAGCTCACAATGGGACAGGGGAACAGATACGCAGTATTTT
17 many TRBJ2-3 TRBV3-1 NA CASSQGSLDRFTDTQYF TGTGCCAGCAGCCAAGGTTCCCTAGATCGGTTCACAGATACGCAGTATTTT
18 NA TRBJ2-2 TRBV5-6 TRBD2 CASSPDGLAGFDTGELFF TGTGCCAGCAGCCCGGACGGCCTAGCGGGATTTGACACCGGGGAGCTGTTTTTT
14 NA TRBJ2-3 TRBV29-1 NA CSVGGPGSTDTQYF TGCAGCGTTGGGGGGCCAGGGAGCACAGATACGCAGTATTTT
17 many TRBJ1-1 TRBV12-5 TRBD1 CASGFPDREKGATEAFF TGTGCTAGTGGTTTCCCGGACAGGGAAAAAGGAGCCACTGAAGCTTTCTTT
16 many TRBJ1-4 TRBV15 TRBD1 CATSRAPGQGDEKLFF TGTGCCACCAGCAGAGCCCCGGGACAGGGGGATGAAAAACTGTTTTTT
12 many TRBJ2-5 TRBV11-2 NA CASSAIQETQYF TGTGCCAGCAGTGCTATACAAGAGACCCAGTACTTC
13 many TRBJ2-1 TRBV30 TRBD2 CAWTLGLVGEQFF TGTGCCTGGACCCTCGGACTAGTGGGGGAGCAGTTCTTC
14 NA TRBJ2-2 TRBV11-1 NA CGSSPTENTGELFF TGTGGCAGCAGCCCGACAGAGAACACCGGGGAGCTGTTTTTT
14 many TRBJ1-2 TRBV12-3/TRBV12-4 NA CATKPGTEAYGYTF TGTGCCACAAAACCAGGCACAGAGGCCTATGGCTACACCTTC
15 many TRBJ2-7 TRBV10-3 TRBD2 CAISEVTSGLYEQYF TGTGCCATCAGTGAGGTTACTAGCGGCCTATACGAGCAGTACTTC
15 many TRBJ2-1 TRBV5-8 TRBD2 CASSLTSGSLDEQFF TGTGCCAGCAGCTTGACTAGCGGGAGTCTCGATGAGCAGTTCTTC
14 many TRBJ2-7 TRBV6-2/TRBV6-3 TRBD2 CASSYWRGAGEQYF TGTGCCAGCAGTTACTGGCGGGGGGCGGGGGAGCAGTACTTC
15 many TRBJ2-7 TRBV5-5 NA CASSLAQGSGYEQYF TGTGCCAGCAGCTTGGCCCAGGGGAGCGGGTACGAGCAGTACTTC
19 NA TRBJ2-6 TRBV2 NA CASSESFQGVLSGANVLTF TGTGCCAGCAGTGAATCCTTCCAGGGAGTTCTATCTGGGGCCAACGTCCTGACTTTC
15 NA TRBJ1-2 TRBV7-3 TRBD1 CASSSGQGGDYGYTF TGTGCCAGCAGCTCCGGACAGGGCGGCGACTATGGCTACACCTTC
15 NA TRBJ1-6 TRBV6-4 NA CASSDMSSYNSPLHF TGTGCCAGCAGTGACATGAGCTCCTATAATTCACCCCTCCACTTT
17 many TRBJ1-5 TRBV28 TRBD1 CASIPTEGQGINQPQHF TGTGCCAGCATCCCAACCGAGGGACAGGGCATTAATCAGCCCCAGCATTTT
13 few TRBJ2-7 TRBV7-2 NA CARGKGYSYEQYF TGTGCCCGAGGTAAGGGATACTCCTACGAGCAGTACTTC
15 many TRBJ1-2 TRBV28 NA CASTSSPGSNYGYTF TGTGCCAGCACCTCCTCCCCGGGCAGCAACTATGGCTACACCTTC
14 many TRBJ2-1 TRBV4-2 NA CASSQVGSFYEQFF TGTGCCAGCAGCCAAGTGGGTAGTTTCTATGAGCAGTTCTTC
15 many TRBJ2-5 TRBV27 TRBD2 CASSLGREGQETQYF TGTGCCAGCAGTTTAGGCAGGGAGGGCCAAGAGACCCAGTACTTC
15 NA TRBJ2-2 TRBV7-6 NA CASSPGWSNTGELFF TGTGCCAGCAGCCCGGGATGGAGTAACACCGGGGAGCTGTTTTTT
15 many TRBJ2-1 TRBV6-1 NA CASSEFGGSYNEQFF TGTGCCAGCAGTGAATTTGGAGGCTCCTACAATGAGCAGTTCTTC
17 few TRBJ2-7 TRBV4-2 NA CASSDQGRAGGLNEQYF TGTGCCAGCAGTGACCAGGGGAGGGCAGGGGGCTTGAACGAGCAGTACTTC
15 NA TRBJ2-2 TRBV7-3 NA CASSRDGTNTGELFF TGTGCCAGCAGCCGGGACGGGACGAACACCGGGGAGCTGTTTTTT
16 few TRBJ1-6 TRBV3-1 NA CASSQRGTGINSPLHF TGTGCCAGCAGCCAAAGAGGAACAGGGATTAATTCACCCCTCCACTTT
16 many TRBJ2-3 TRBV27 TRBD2 CASSLRTGGHTDTQYF TGTGCCAGCAGTTTAAGGACGGGAGGGCACACAGATACGCAGTATTTT
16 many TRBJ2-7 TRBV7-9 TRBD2 CASSPRLAGGVNEQYF TGTGCCAGCAGCCCGCGACTAGCGGGAGGAGTGAACGAGCAGTACTTC
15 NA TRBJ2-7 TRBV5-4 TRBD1 CASSFMTGGGYEQYF TGTGCCAGCAGCTTTATGACAGGGGGCGGGTACGAGCAGTACTTC
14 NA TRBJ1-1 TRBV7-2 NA CASSLAWPNTEAFF TGTGCCAGCAGCTTAGCGTGGCCCAACACTGAAGCTTTCTTT
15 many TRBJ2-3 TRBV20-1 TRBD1 CSVGAHRGSTDTQYF TGCAGTGTAGGCGCTCACAGGGGTAGCACAGATACGCAGTATTTT
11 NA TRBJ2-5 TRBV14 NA CASGQTETQYF TGTGCCAGCGGGCAGACAGAGACCCAGTACTTC
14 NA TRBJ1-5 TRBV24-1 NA CATSDGRTNQPQHF TGTGCCACCAGTGATGGGCGGACCAATCAGCCCCAGCATTTT
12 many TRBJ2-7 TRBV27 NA CASRTSTYEQYF TGTGCCAGCAGGACGTCGACCTACGAGCAGTACTTC
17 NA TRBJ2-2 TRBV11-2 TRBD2 CASSFLLAGGVTGELFF TGTGCCAGCAGCTTTTTACTAGCGGGAGGCGTCACCGGGGAGCTGTTTTTT
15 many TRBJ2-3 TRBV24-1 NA CATSDWESSTDTQYF TGTGCCACCAGTGATTGGGAATCCAGCACAGATACGCAGTATTTT
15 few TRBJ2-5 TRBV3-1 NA CASSNPTASGETQYF TGTGCCAGCAGCAACCCGACGGCTTCGGGAGAGACCCAGTACTTC
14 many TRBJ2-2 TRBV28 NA CASRPGRNTGELFF TGTGCCAGCAGACCCGGCAGGAACACCGGGGAGCTGTTTTTT
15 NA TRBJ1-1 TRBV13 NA CASSFAKDSGAEAFF TGTGCCAGCAGCTTCGCCAAGGACTCTGGGGCTGAAGCTTTCTTT
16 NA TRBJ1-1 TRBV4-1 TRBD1 CASSQAGQGAFIEAFF TGCGCCAGCAGCCAAGCAGGACAGGGGGCTTTCATTGAAGCTTTCTTT
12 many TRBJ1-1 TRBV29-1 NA CSVARASGEAFF TGCAGCGTTGCCAGGGCCAGCGGTGAAGCTTTCTTT
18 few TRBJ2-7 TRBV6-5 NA CASSYPFLPGQHSYEQYF TGTGCCAGCAGTTACCCCTTCCTTCCGGGACAACATTCCTACGAGCAGTACTTC
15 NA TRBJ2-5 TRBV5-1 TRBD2 CASSLETSGSETQYF TGCGCCAGCAGCTTGGAGACTAGCGGGAGTGAGACCCAGTACTTC
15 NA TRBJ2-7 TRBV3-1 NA CASSQYEGSIYEQYF TGTGCCAGCAGCCAATACGAGGGAAGTATCTACGAGCAGTACTTC
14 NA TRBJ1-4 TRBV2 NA CASGGEWANEKLFF TGTGCCAGCGGTGGGGAATGGGCTAATGAAAAACTGTTTTTT
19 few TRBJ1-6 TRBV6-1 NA CASRRTVPRSSSYNSPLHF TGTGCCAGCAGGCGGACGGTTCCTCGTTCGAGCTCCTATAATTCACCCCTCCACTTT
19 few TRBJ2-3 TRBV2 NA CASKGSQDSVSPITDTQYF TGTGCCAGCAAGGGTAGCCAGGACTCCGTCTCCCCCATCACAGATACGCAGTATTTT
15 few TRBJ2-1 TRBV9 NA CASREGSSSYNEQFF TGTGCCAGCAGAGAGGGGTCGAGCTCCTACAATGAGCAGTTCTTC
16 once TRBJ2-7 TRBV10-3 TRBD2 CAINGVASGSSYEQYF TGTGCCATCAATGGTGTGGCTAGCGGGAGCTCCTACGAGCAGTACTTC
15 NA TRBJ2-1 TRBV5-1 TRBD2 CASSPGLPWDNEQFF TGCGCCAGCAGTCCGGGACTACCATGGGACAATGAGCAGTTCTTC
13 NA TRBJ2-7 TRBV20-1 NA CSGQTSYSYEQYF TGCAGTGGACAGACAAGCTACTCCTACGAGCAGTACTTC
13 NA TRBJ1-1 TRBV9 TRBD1 CASSLAHRGEAFF TGTGCCAGCAGCTTAGCCCACAGGGGCGAAGCTTTCTTT
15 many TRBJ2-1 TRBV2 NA CASSRGSSSYNEQFF TGTGCCAGCAGTCGGGGGAGTAGCTCCTACAATGAGCAGTTCTTC
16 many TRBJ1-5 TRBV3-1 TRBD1 CASSQDWTGGNQPQHF TGTGCCAGCAGCCAAGATTGGACAGGGGGCAATCAGCCCCAGCATTTT
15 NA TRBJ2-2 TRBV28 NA CASTPGWGWGGELFF TGTGCCAGCACCCCGGGCTGGGGATGGGGCGGGGAGCTGTTTTTT
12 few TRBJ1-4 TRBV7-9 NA CASSSGGGWLFF TGTGCCAGCAGCTCCGGAGGGGGGTGGCTGTTTTTT